Following are 31 T cell receptor beta chains from one sample sequenced in a study of post-analysis software for immune sequencing data. No antigen is known for these receptors. Included in the TCR beta cDNA libraries were unique molecular identifiers. One entry per CDR3 protein results from TCRdb running MiXCR on the PCR reads. The sample lists hundreds of thousands of distinct CDR3 sequences; 25% to 30% were seen once. General study findings and limits: Elevated frequency relative to controls characterized several TRBV segments in patients, TRBV5-6, TRBV5-1 and TRBV20-1 among them.

Sequencing input: blood. These receptors were obtained from a girl aged 10 to 17 with multiple sclerosis.

V gene TRBV20-1 combines with J gene TRBJ2-7, with 7 bases identical to TRBD1. The J call may be in error: the DNA end matches TRBJ2-5 better. Germline lookup yields CDR1 DFQATT and CDR2 SNEGSKA (reference sequence). The CDR3 contains 12 residues. The CDR3 protein is CSAETGRETQYF. In nucleotides, the CDR3 is TGCAGTGCTGAGACAGGGAGAGAGACCCAGTACTTC.

The CDR3 sequence is CASTPRGGGYEQFF. CDR3 nucleotides: TGTGCCAGCACCCCCCGGGGGGGCGGCTATGAGCAGTTCTTC. The chain employs TRBV5-5 and TRBJ2-1; 8 nucleotides align to TRBD2. The CDR3 length is 14 residues. Germline assignment: CDR1 SGHKS and CDR2 YYEKEE (reference sequence). V lost 6 bases to trimming and J lost 8 bases; unmatched junction nucleotides: 10.

The sample holds a few counts of this clonotype. This chain joins TRBV27 and TRBJ2-5, with D tentatively TRBD2 (5 bases). The DNA end is more similar to TRBJ2-7, so the J call may be wrong. Germline CDR1 and CDR2: MNHEY and SMNVEV (reference sequence). The CDR3 extends over 13 amino acids. Here the CDR3 DNA reads TGTGCCAGCAGTTTATTACGGGGCTACGAGCAGTACTTC. This encodes CASSLLRGYEQYF.

The V call is TRBV2, the J call TRBJ2-5; 8 bases map to TRBD1. Germline assignment: CDR1 SNHLY and CDR2 FYNNEI. The CDR3 is 15 amino acids. J was trimmed by 4 bases and V by 4 bases; bases with no gene match: 8. This CDR3 is CASSARTGQRETQYF. The DNA of the CDR3 is TGTGCCAGCAGTGCTCGGACAGGGCAGCGAGAGACCCAGTACTTC.

The chain couples TRBV4-1 to TRBJ2-3; TRBD2 matches at 10 bases. CDR1 and CDR2 from the germline V gene are MGHRA and YSYEKL. The CDR3 runs to 17 residues. V gave up 3 bases and J gave up 2 bases; unmatched junction bases: 8. The CDR3 region is CASSQTLSGRVTDTQYF. CDR3 nucleotides: TGCGCCAGCAGCCAGACCCTAAGCGGGAGGGTCACAGATACGCAGTATTTT.

This clonotype was seen only a few times. V is TRBV7-2 and J is TRBJ1-5; D remains ambiguous. Germline V gene data show CDR1 as SGHTA and CDR2 as FQGNSA. V was trimmed by 5 bases and J by 7 bases, leaving 12 bases between them. The CDR3 runs 13 residues. CDR3 residues: CASSPRSGQPQHF. The CDR3 DNA follows: TGTGCCAGCAGCCCAAGGTCGGGCCAGCCCCAGCATTTT.

The V gene is TRBV6-5, the J gene TRBJ1-4; the match to TRBD1 covers 7 bases. CDR1 is MNHEY and CDR2 is SVGAGI in the germline V gene. After removal of 6 bases from V and 5 bases from J, the junction contained 6 bases not matched to a gene. This CDR3 is built from 14 residues. Written as DNA, the CDR3 is TGTGCCAGCAGAAACAGGGGTATGAATGAAAAACTGTTTTTT. Residues: CASRNRGMNEKLFF.

The chain recombines TRBV10-3 with TRBJ1-2, with D unresolved. Germline CDR1 reads ENHRY; CDR2 reads SYGVKD. This CDR3 has 12 residues. Trimming stripped 7 bases from V and 8 bases from J, with 14 bases between. The CDR3 DNA reads as TGTGCCATCACTGGAGAGAGAGGCGGCTACACCTTC. This gives the protein CAITGERGGYTF.

With respect to this clonotype: A read error may account for a junction end that differs from germline. The chain has TRBV20-1 and TRBJ2-1; 8 nucleotides line up with TRBD1. This CDR3 has 14 amino acids. CDR1 is DFQATT, CDR2 SNEGSKA, per germline (reference sequence). The CDR3 DNA reads TGTAGTGCTAGACCGGTCAGGGACAGGTCTACGCAGTTCTTC. It codes for CSARPVRDRSTQFF.

This sequence joins TRBV20-1 and TRBJ2-1; D possibly matches TRBD1 or TRBD2 (5 bases each). The CDR3 has 15 residues. Trimming cost V 4 bases and J 6 bases, with 19 bases left between them. Germline CDR1 and CDR2: DFQATT and SNEGSKA (reference sequence). The CDR3 DNA is TGCAGTGCTAATCCGGGACGCCCCTCGTGCAATGAGCAGTTCTTC. It is translated as CSANPGRPSCNEQFF.

This clonotype was recorded once. The J gene is TRBJ1-4, the V gene TRBV6-5; tentative D call: TRBD1 (5 bases). CDR1 MNHEY and CDR2 SVGAGI come from the germline V gene. This CDR3 has 15 residues. V was clipped by 3 bases and J by 5 bases, with 13 bases between them. The CDR3 bases are TGTGCCAGCAGTTATACGGGGTGGGGGAATGAAAAACTGTTTTTT. This codes for CASSYTGWGNEKLFF.

Ten or more counts support this clonotype. This sequence joins TRBV29-1 and TRBJ2-5; 10 positions match TRBD2. This CDR3 contains 12 residues. Trimming removed 6 bases from V and 8 bases from J; junction bases left unmatched: 6. Germline V gene lookup returns CDR1 SQVTM and CDR2 ANQGSEA. CDR3 DNA sequence: TGCAGCGTCAGCGGGGGGGACAGAACCCAGTACTTC. It yields the protein CSVSGGDRTQYF.

The chain carries TRBV20-1 and TRBJ2-5; D not resolved. With 6 bases removed from V and 1 base from J, the gap between germline ends came to 12 bases. CDR1 and CDR2 from the germline V gene are DFQATT and SNEGSKA (reference sequence). The CDR3 length is 13 residues. The CDR3 nucleotides are TGCAGTGCCCCCCGCCCGAGCCAAGAGACCCAGTACTTC. This encodes CSAPRPSQETQYF.

Details on this clonotype: A much larger clonotype is one base distant, so this may be a read error. This chain connects TRBV28 to TRBJ2-1, with 9 bases lining up with TRBD2. TRBJ2-7 explains the end of the DNA better; the J call may be wrong. Germline V lookup: CDR1 MDHEN, CDR2 SYDVKM. This CDR3 region has 16 residues. CDR3 protein: CASSLIGTSFYNEQYF. CDR3 DNA: TGTGCCAGCAGTTTAATTGGGACTAGCTTCTACAATGAGCAGTACTTC.

This clonotype was seen a few times. The rearrangement links TRBV20-1 to TRBJ1-4, with D perhaps matching TRBD1 (6 bases). Germline loops: CDR1 DFQATT, CDR2 SNEGSKA (reference sequence). With 3 bases removed from V and 3 bases from J, the gap between germline ends came to 14 bases. This CDR3 is built from 15 residues. CDR3 bases: TGCAGTGCTAGGAATCACAGGGAGTCTAATGAAAAACTGTTTTTT. Its translation is CSARNHRESNEKLFF.

The rearrangement joins TRBV10-2 to TRBJ2-5; tentatively, D is TRBD2 (7 bases). The CDR3 loop spans 16 amino acids. Germline V lookup: CDR1 WSHSY, CDR2 SAAADI. Trimming cost V 3 bases and J 0 bases, with 14 bases left between them. CDR3 coding DNA: TGCGCCAGCAGTGACTTAGGGGGGGCCAACCAAGAGACCCAGTACTTC. It is translated as CASSDLGGANQETQYF.

This clonotype was counted between two and nine times. The rearrangement joins TRBV29-1 to TRBJ2-7, with 9 bases lining up with TRBD1. Germline CDR1 SQVTM, CDR2 ANQGSEA. The CDR3 covers 16 residues. The trim removed 6 bases at V and 4 bases at J, leaving 16 bases unmatched. CDR3 sequence: CSVGTLGTGNTYEQYF. CDR3 bases: TGCAGCGTGGGGACATTGGGGACAGGGAATACTTACGAGCAGTACTTC.

As concerns this clonotype: A read error may produce the germline difference seen at one junction end. The chain has TRBV9 and TRBJ1-1; no definite D call. The CDR3 sequence is 14 residues long. The germline V gene encodes CDR1 SGDLS and CDR2 YYNGEE. CDR3 coding DNA: TGTGCCGGCAGCACCGAATATGGTGGGGCTGAAGCTTTCTTT. Translation gives CAGSTEYGGAEAFF.

In regard to this clonotype: This sequence may be a read error, since a much larger clone differs from it by one base. The J gene is TRBJ2-1, the V gene TRBV6-5; 9 positions agree with TRBD2. Germline V gene sequence: CDR1 MNHEY, CDR2 SVGAGI. The CDR3 has 15 amino acids. The CDR3 nucleotides are TGTGCCAGCAGTGGCCTAGCGGGGACCTACAATGAGAAGTTCTTC. Protein product: CASSGLAGTYNEKFF.

This sequence joins TRBV5-1 and TRBJ2-3; the match to TRBD1 covers 7 bases. The CDR3 runs to 15 residues. Germline assignment: CDR1 SGHRS and CDR2 YFSETQ. The V and J ends lost 0 bases and 3 bases, in that order; junction bases with no gene match: 4. The CDR3 nucleotides are TGCGCCAGCAGCTTGGGGGGACAGACAACAGATACGCAGTATTTT. Residues: CASSLGGQTTDTQYF.

The chain joins TRBV20-1 to TRBJ2-1; D could derive from TRBD1 or TRBD2 (6 bases each). Germline V gene sequence: CDR1 DFQATT, CDR2 SNEGSKA (reference sequence). V lost 6 bases and J lost 4, with 13 bases in between. This CDR3 comprises 13 residues. CDR3 DNA sequence: TGCAGTGCCCTAGCGACAGGATACAATGAGCAGTTCTTC. Amino acid sequence: CSALATGYNEQFF.

Concerning this clonotype itself: One junction end does not reproduce the germline sequence, and a read error may be involved. The rearrangement joins TRBV9 to TRBJ2-1; tentative D call: TRBD2 (5 bases). The CDR3 has 15 residues. The germline gives CDR1 SGDLS, CDR2 YYNGEE. The CDR3: CTSSVVVGERNEQFF. The CDR3 DNA reads as TGTACCAGCAGCGTAGTAGTTGGGGAGAGGAATGAGCAGTTCTTC.

This clonotype occurred a few times. The rearrangement joins TRBV7-9 to TRBJ1-2, with TRBD1 matching 8 bases. Germline CDR1 SEHNR, CDR2 FQNEAQ (reference sequence). Losses at the gene ends were 1 base for V and 6 bases for J; bases not matched to a gene: 7. The CDR3 runs to 15 residues. Here the CDR3 reads CASSLVGQGADGYTF. DNA for the CDR3: TGTGCCAGCAGCTTAGTAGGGCAGGGGGCAGATGGCTACACCTTC.

The chain joins TRBV28 to TRBJ2-5; D is uncertain. The DNA end lines up better with TRBJ2-7; the J call may be wrong. The CDR3 consists of 13 residues. Germline V gene data show CDR1 as MDHEN and CDR2 as SYDVKM. Here the CDR3 reads CASGSFGIYEQYF. CDR3 coding DNA: TGTGCCAGCGGTTCCTTCGGAATCTACGAGCAGTACTTC.

The gene calls are TRBV4-2 and TRBJ2-1; the D is unclear. V lost 0 bases and J lost 8, with 5 bases in between. Germline V gene data show CDR1 as LGHNA and CDR2 as YNFKEQ. The CDR3 runs 12 residues. The DNA of the CDR3 is TGTGCCAGCAGCCAAGATCCGGATGAGCAGTTCTTC. Encoded protein: CASSQDPDEQFF.

Many counts were recorded for this clonotype. This chain links TRBV7-9 with TRBJ2-4, with TRBD1 matching over 7 bases. V was pared by 5 bases and J by 4 bases, with 8 bases of the junction left unmatched. The CDR3 is made up of 15 amino acids. Germline CDR1 and CDR2: SEHNR and FQNEAQ (reference sequence). The CDR3 loop is CASSKPGQMKNIQYF. CDR3 in DNA: TGTGCCAGCAGCAAACCGGGACAGATGAAAAACATTCAGTACTTC.

This sequence joins TRBV5-1 and TRBJ2-1, with D tentatively TRBD2 (7 bases). CDR3 length: 16 amino acids. Germline V gives CDR1 SGHRS, CDR2 YFSETQ. Trimming took 3 bases from V and 6 from J, leaving 19 bases between them. The CDR3 reads CASSSRGGGAVNEQFF. The CDR3 DNA follows: TGCGCCAGCAGCTCGCGCGGTGGGGGGGCTGTCAATGAGCAGTTCTTC.

The chain combines TRBV7-9 with TRBJ1-1; D is undetermined. There are 14 residues in the CDR3. Germline values: CDR1 SEHNR, CDR2 FQNEAQ (reference sequence). V dropped 5 bases and J dropped 1 base, with 11 bases sitting between them. In nucleotides, the CDR3 is TGTGCCAGCAGCCGCCGGGCGGGGAACACTGAAGCTTTCTTT. Translated: CASSRRAGNTEAFF. The full variable domain, rest sourced from reference TRBV7-9 and TRBJ1-1, is DTGVSQNPRHKITKRGQNVTFRCDPISEHNRLYWYRQTLGQGPEFLTYFQNEAQLEKSRLLSDRFSAERPKGSFSTLEIQRTEQGDSAMYLCASSRRAGNTEAFFGQGTRLTVV.

With regard to this clonotype: A much larger clonotype is one base distant, so this may be a read error. The genes are TRBV29-1 and TRBJ2-5, with 7 nucleotides matching TRBD1. The J call may be mistaken, given a closer DNA end match to TRBJ2-7. This CDR3 is 14 amino acids long. Germline-derived CDR1 and CDR2 are SQVTM and ANQGSEA. The CDR3 DNA sequence: TGCAGCGTGGGCCAGGGGGAAGGTTGCGACGAGCAGTACTTC. This codes for CSVGQGEGCDEQYF.

The chain employs TRBV15 and TRBJ1-2; D gene ambiguous. Trimming removed 5 bases at V and 3 bases at J, with 7 bases between. The germline V gene has CDR1 LNHNV and CDR2 YYDKDF (reference sequence). The CDR3 extends over 12 amino acids. This CDR3 reads CATSPGDYGYTF. The CDR3 bases are TGTGCCACCAGCCCCGGGGACTATGGCTACACCTTC.

In this sample, this clonotype turned up a few times. CDR3 protein: CASSPPGGRGDEQFF. The DNA for the CDR3 is TGTGCCAGCTCACCACCCGGCGGGAGGGGCGATGAGCAGTTCTTC. The chain links TRBV18 to TRBJ2-1; 9 positions match TRBD2. The CDR3 length is 15 residues. Germline CDR1 and CDR2: KGHSH and LQKENI. After removal of 0 bases from V and 8 bases from J, the junction contained 5 bases not matched to a gene.